What follows describes a single T cell receptor (beta chain). The CDR3 spans 17 residues. Germline CDR1 SGHTA, CDR2 FQGTGA. The V and J ends lost 2 bases and 7 bases respectively, with 18 bases between them. The data belong to a study of T cells in Graves' hyperthyroidism and ophthalmopathy. RNA transcripts were the template for amplifying TCR beta CDR3 regions. First-round RT-PCR of the TCR CDR3 relied on the HTBI primer set. MiXCR, run by TCRdb on the multiplex PCR reads, gives a single entry per CDR3 protein. This sample has some 720,000 distinct CDR3 sequences; roughly 15% occur once, and the top ten carry over 7.5%.

The receptor was isolated from a man between 18 and 35 years old with Graves' hyperthyroidism. The chain has TRBV7-3 and TRBJ1-6; D not certain. Input material: blood. The CDR3 loop is CASSLSGPPVLNSPLHF. Written as DNA, the CDR3 is TGTGCCAGCAGCTTATCTGGGCCCCCGGTGTTAAATTCACCCCTCCACTTT.